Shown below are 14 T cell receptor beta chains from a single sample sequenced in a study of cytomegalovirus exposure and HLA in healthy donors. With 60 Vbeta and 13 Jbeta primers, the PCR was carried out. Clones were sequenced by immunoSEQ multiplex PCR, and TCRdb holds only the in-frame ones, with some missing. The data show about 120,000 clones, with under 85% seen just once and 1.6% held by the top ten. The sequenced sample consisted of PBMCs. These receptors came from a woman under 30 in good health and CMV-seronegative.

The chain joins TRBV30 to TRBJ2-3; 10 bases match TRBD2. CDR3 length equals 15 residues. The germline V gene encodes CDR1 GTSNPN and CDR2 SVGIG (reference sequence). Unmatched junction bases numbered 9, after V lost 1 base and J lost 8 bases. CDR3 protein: CAWSGLAGVIGTQYF. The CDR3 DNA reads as TGTGCCTGGAGTGGGCTAGCGGGGGTCATAGGTACGCAGTATTTT.

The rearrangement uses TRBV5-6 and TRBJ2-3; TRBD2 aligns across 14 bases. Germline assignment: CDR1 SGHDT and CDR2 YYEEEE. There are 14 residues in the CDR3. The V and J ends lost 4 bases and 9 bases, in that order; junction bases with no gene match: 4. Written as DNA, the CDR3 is TGTGCCAGCAGCCGGACTAGCGGGGGGCAAACGCAGTATTTT. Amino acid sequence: CASSRTSGGQTQYF.

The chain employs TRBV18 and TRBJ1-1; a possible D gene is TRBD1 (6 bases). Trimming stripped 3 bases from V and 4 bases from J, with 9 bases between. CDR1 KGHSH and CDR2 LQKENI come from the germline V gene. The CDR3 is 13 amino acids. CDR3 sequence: CASSPGASTEAFF. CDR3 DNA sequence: TGTGCCAGCTCACCGGGGGCTAGCACTGAAGCTTTCTTT. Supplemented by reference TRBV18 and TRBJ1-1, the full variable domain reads NAGVMQNPRHLVRRRGQEARLRCSPMKGHSHVYWYRQLPEEGLKFMVYLQKENIIDESGMPKERFSAEFPKEGPSILRIQQVVRGDSAAYFCASSPGASTEAFFGQGTRLTVV.

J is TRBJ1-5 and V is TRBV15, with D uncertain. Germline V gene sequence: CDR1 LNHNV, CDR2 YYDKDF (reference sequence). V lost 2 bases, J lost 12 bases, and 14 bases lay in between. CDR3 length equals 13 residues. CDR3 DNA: TGTGCCACCAGCAGAATTAAAGAACTGTTCCAGCATTTT. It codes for CATSRIKELFQHF.

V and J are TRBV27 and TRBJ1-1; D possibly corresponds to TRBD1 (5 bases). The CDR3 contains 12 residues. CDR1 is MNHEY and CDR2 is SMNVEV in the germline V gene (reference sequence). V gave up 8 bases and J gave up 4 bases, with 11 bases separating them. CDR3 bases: TGTGCCAGCGGCCAAACAGGCACTGAAGCTTTCTTT. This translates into CASGQTGTEAFF.

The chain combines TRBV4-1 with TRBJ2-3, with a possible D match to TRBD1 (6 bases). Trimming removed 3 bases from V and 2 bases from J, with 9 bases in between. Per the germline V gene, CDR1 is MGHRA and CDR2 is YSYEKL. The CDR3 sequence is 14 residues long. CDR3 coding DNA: TGCGCCAGCAGCCAGGACAGTTTCACAGATACGCAGTATTTT. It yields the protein CASSQDSFTDTQYF.

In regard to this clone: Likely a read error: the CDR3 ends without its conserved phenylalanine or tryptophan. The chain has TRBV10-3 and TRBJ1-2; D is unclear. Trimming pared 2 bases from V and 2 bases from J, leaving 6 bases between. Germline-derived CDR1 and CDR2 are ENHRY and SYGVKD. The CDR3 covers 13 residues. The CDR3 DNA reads TGTGCCATCAGTGAGGGATTAAACTATGGCTACACCGTC. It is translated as CAISEGLNYGYTV.

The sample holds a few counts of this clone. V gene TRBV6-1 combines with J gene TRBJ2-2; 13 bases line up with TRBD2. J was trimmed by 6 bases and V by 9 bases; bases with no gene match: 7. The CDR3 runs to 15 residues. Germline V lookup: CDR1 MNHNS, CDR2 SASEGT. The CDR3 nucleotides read TGTGCCAGTACTAGCGGGGGGGCCTCAGCCGGGGAGCTGTTTTTT. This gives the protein CASTSGGASAGELFF.

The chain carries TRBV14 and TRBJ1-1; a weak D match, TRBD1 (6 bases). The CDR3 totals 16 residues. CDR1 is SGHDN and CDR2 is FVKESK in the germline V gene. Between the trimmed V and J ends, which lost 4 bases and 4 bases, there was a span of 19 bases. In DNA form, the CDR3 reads TGTGCCAGCAGCCTTATCGGGGGGGGCGCGGGCACTGAAGCTTTCTTT. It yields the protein CASSLIGGGAGTEAFF.

CDR3 nucleotides: TGTGCCAGCAGTGCCCTACAGACTATGAACACTGAAGCTTTCTTT. The encoded protein is CASSALQTMNTEAFF. The V and J genes are TRBV6-1 and TRBJ1-1; D ambiguous. V was cut by 4 bases and J by 0 bases, with 12 bases left in between. The CDR3 consists of 15 residues. The germline V gene has CDR1 MNHNS and CDR2 SASEGT.

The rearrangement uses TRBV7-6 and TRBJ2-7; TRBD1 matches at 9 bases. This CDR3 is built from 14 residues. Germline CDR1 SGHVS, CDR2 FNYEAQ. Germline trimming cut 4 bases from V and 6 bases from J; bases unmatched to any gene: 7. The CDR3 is CASSSKGTGFEQYF. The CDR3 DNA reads TGTGCCAGCAGCTCTAAAGGGACAGGGTTCGAGCAGTACTTC.

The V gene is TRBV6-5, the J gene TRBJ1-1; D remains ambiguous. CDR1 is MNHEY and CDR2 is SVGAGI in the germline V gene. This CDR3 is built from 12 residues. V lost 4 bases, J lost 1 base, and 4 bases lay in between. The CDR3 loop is CASSFQNTEAFF. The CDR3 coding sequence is TGTGCCAGCAGTTTCCAGAACACTGAAGCTTTCTTT.

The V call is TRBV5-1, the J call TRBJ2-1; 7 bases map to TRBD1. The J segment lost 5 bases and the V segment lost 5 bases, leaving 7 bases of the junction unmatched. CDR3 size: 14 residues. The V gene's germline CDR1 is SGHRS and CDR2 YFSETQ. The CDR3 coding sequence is TGCGCCAGCAGGGCCGGGACAGCTAACAATGAGCAGTTCTTC. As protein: CASRAGTANNEQFF.

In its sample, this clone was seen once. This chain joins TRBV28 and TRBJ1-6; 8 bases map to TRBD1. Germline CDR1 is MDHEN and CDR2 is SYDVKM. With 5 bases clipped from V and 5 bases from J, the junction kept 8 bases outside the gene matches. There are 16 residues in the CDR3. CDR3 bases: TGTGCCAGCAGTCAGAGGGACAGGACTGATAATTCACCCCTCCACTTT. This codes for CASSQRDRTDNSPLHF.